The clone carrying this T cell receptor (beta chain) showed up many times. Antigen specificity is unknown. Germline loops: CDR1 KGHSH, CDR2 LQKENI. V lost 4 bases to trimming and J lost 0 bases, with 13 bases between them. The CDR3 runs 17 residues. The sample comes from a study of T-cell reconstitution after alpha-beta-depleted transplantation in children. Study-level results: Alpha-beta T cells present about two months after transplant were reported to originate from several hundred expanded graft clones. T-cell counts and diversity at one year following transplant were attributed mainly to newly produced T cells.

This sample's TCRbeta library carried unique molecular identifier barcodes. TCRdb re-called the PCR reads with MiXCR, one entry per CDR3 protein. The top ten hold roughly 25% of the sample, which has 6,500 or so distinct CDR3 sequences, roughly 4.8% seen once. Sequencing was performed on PBMCs, mostly from graft donor cells, taken 180 days after TCRalphabeta/CD19-depleted stem cell transplant. This receptor was taken from a child under two years old who had a stem cell transplant for acute myeloid leukemia, so the T cells may come from the graft donor. V and J are TRBV18 and TRBJ2-6; D gene unclear. The CDR3 DNA reads TGTGCCAGCTCACAACAGATAACGACCTCTGGGGCCAACGTCCTGACTTTC. Amino acids: CASSQQITTSGANVLTF.